In this sample, the clone carrying this TCR beta chain turned up a few times. Its antigen is not known. The same CDR3 can be traced to other DNA sequences in this sample. Though probably carrying unrecorded immune exposures, donors were nominally healthy at sampling. PCR employed 60 Vbeta and 13 Jbeta primers. Method: immunoSEQ multiplex PCR; TCRdb's copy keeps in-frame clones and lacks some. In the table there are about 140,000 clones, about two thirds of which are singletons. The data derive from a study of cytomegalovirus exposure and HLA in healthy donors. Study conclusions and caveats: Immune exposure was documented only through CMV serostatus. A later analysis appeared to link common viral pathogens to several of the most significant clusters.

The clonotype was recovered from a man aged 50-60 years in good health and CMV-seropositive. What was sequenced was PBMCs.

CDR3 coding DNA: TGCAGCGTTGATGGGTCAGGGGGCTACACCTTC. It codes for CSVDGSGGYTF. The chain carries TRBV29-1 and TRBJ1-2, with D possibly being TRBD1 (5 bases). CDR3 size: 11 residues. Germline CDR1 and CDR2: SQVTM and ANQGSEA. The V gene lost 3 bases and the J gene lost 8 bases, with 10 bases spanning the gap. Together with reference TRBV29-1 and TRBJ1-2, the CDR3 gives the full variable domain: SAVISQKPSRDICQRGTSLTIQCQVDSQVTMMFWYRQQPGQSLTLIATANQGSEATYESGFVIDKFPISRPNLTFSTLTVSNMSPEDSSIYLCSVDGSGGYTFGSGTRLTVV.